The present entry profiles one T cell receptor (beta chain) with its context. This entry is derived from a study of blood T cell repertoires in COVID-19. For the study at large: Researchers got acute and convalescent COVID-19 samples from the United States, Italy and Spain. In each case, the material was cDNA or gDNA derived from T cells, B-cell-depleted T cells, or PBMCs.

The CDR3 loop spans 18 amino acids. The germline V gene has CDR1 SGHAT and CDR2 FQNNGV. Trimming cost V 5 bases and J 4 bases; bases outside gene matches: 17. Using immunoSEQ multiplex PCR, the repertoire was profiled, and TCRdb retains in-frame clones only, with some absent. The data contain around 200,000 clones, less than 90% of them singletons. Sequencing was carried out using peripheral blood. V usage is TRBV11-2 and J usage is TRBJ2-1; 7 bases map to TRBD1. The clonotype originates from a woman aged 40 to 55 with acute or convalescent COVID-19. CDR3 in amino acids: CASSPDGRQGEPYNEQFF. Written as DNA, the CDR3 is TGTGCCAGCAGCCCCGATGGACGACAGGGAGAACCGTACAATGAGCAGTTCTTC. Drawing the rest from reference TRBV11-2 and TRBJ2-1, the complete variable domain is EAGVAQSPRYKIIEKRQSVAFWCNPISGHATLYWYQQILGQGPKLLIQFQNNGVVDDSQLPKDRFSAERLKGVDSTLKIQPAKLEDSAVYLCASSPDGRQGEPYNEQFFGPGTRLTVL.